Sequencing of this T cell receptor (beta chain) was carried out in a study of Graves' ophthalmopathy and Graves' hyperthyroidism. General study results and limits: Classification of ophthalmopathy versus stable hyperthyroidism by a 13-signature model yielded about 90% sensitivity and just under 84% specificity.

This clonotype has a count of ten or more. What it recognizes is unknown. With 3 bases removed from V and 3 bases from J, the gap between germline ends came to 6 bases. This CDR3 region has 13 residues. Beta-chain TCR CDR3 regions were amplified from RNA transcripts. First-round RT-PCR employed HTBI primers, with a second-round multiplex PCR after it. Each CDR3 protein gets one entry after TCRdb re-called the multiplex PCR reads with MiXCR. The sample has some 380,000 distinct CDR3 sequences, 15% seen once; the top ten hold roughly 7%. The sequencing sample was made of peripheral blood. The chain employs TRBV12-3 or TRBV12-4 and TRBJ1-5, with D uncertain. The receptor was isolated from a woman between 18 and 30 years old with stable Graves' hyperthyroidism. CDR3 in DNA: TGTGCCAGCAGTTTCGGCCCCAATCAGCCCCAGCATTTT. This gives the protein CASSFGPNQPQHF.